These 12 T cell receptor beta chains share one sample of origin, sequenced in a study of blood T cell repertoires in COVID-19 (dated by TCRdb to between 2020 and 2021). The method was the immunoSEQ multiplex PCR assay. TCRdb took over this immuneACCESS table, retaining in-frame rearrangements with V and J assigned. Such tables are incomplete; in checked studies, under half of the missing clones stem from an unresolved V gene, and the remainder is unexplained. Across this sample there are roughly 200,000 clones, with approximately 85% seen only once. The ten biggest clones cover 7.5% to 10% of the sample. The sequenced material came from PBMCs or T cells enriched from blood (not recorded which). Source of these receptors: a woman aged 25 to 39 who had recovered from COVID-19.

This rearrangement joins TRBV27 to TRBJ1-5, with a weak D call TRBD1 (6 bases). Between the trimmed V and J ends, which lost 4 bases and 5 bases, there was a span of 12 bases. The CDR3 is made up of 14 amino acids. Germline CDR1 and CDR2: MNHEY and SMNVEV (reference sequence). DNA of the CDR3: TGTGCCAGCAGTTATACAGGGCCCCATCAGCCCCAGCATTTT. It encodes CASSYTGPHQPQHF.

The rearrangement uses TRBV5-1 and TRBJ1-1; a possible D gene is TRBD1 (6 bases). V dropped 2 bases and J dropped 6 bases, with 8 bases sitting between them. The CDR3 runs to 12 residues. Germline V gene lookup returns CDR1 SGHRS and CDR2 YFSETQ. The CDR3 DNA reads TGCGCCAGCAGCTTCGGACAGTCTGAAGCTTTCTTT. This gives the protein CASSFGQSEAFF.

The V gene is TRBV5-8, the J gene TRBJ1-3; the D gene is possibly TRBD1 (6 bases). The CDR3 contains 16 residues. CDR1 and CDR2 (germline): SGHTS, YDEGEE. Deletions cut 0 bases from V and 1 base from J, with 11 bases between. The CDR3 sequence is CASSLGNRVSGNTIYF. CDR3 sequence (DNA): TGTGCCAGCAGCTTGGGAAACAGGGTTTCTGGAAACACCATATATTTT.

J is TRBJ2-1 and V is TRBV2, with 9 bases fitting TRBD1. The CDR3 extends over 15 amino acids. Germline CDR1 and CDR2: SNHLY and FYNNEI. V trimming: 6 bases; J trimming: 6 bases; junction bases outside the gene matches: 9. The CDR3 nucleotides are TGTGCCAGCAGCCCCGGGACAGGGTATGGCAATGAGCAGTTCTTC. This codes for CASSPGTGYGNEQFF.

The V call is TRBV3-1 (or the pseudogene TRBV3-2), the J call TRBJ1-2, with 7 nucleotides matching TRBD1. V lost 1 base, J lost 4 bases, and 3 bases stayed unmatched. CDR3 length: 14 amino acids. Germline assignment: CDR1 LGHDT and CDR2 YNNKEL (reference sequence). The CDR3 protein is CASSQARGPYGYTF. In DNA form, the CDR3 reads TGTGCCAGCAGCCAAGCTAGGGGGCCCTATGGCTACACCTTC.

The chain has TRBV5-4 and TRBJ2-3; 7 nucleotides line up with TRBD1. Germline V gene data show CDR1 as SGHNT and CDR2 as YYREEE (reference sequence). Germline trimming cut 3 bases from V and 1 base from J; bases unmatched to any gene: 17. This CDR3 has 19 amino acids. The CDR3 loop is CASSSGHGRGTIRTDTQYF. In nucleotides, the CDR3 is TGTGCCAGCAGCTCCGGACACGGCAGGGGGACAATTCGCACAGATACGCAGTATTTT.

J is TRBJ1-1 and V is TRBV29-1; D unresolved. The CDR3 is made up of 10 amino acids. V lost 5 bases, J lost 7 bases, and 8 bases lay in between. Germline V gives CDR1 SQVTM, CDR2 ANQGSEA. The CDR3 DNA reads as TGCAGCGTTTCGGGGTATGAAGCTTTCTTT. Translation gives CSVSGYEAFF.

V gene TRBV5-4 combines with J gene TRBJ1-4; TRBD1 aligns across 8 bases. Trimming took 4 bases from V and 7 from J; bases not matched to a gene: 3. The CDR3 is 13 residues long. Germline V gene data show CDR1 as SGHNT and CDR2 as YYREEE (reference sequence). The CDR3 sequence: CASSQDRAEKLFF. The CDR3, as DNA: TGTGCCAGCAGCCAGGACAGGGCTGAAAAACTGTTTTTT. Full variable domain (remainder filled in from reference TRBV5-4 and TRBJ1-4): ETGVTQSPTHLIKTRGQQVTLRCSSQSGHNTVSWYQQALGQGPQFIFQYYREEENGRGNFPPRFSGLQFPNYSSELNVNALELDDSALYLCASSQDRAEKLFFGSGTQLSVL.

Only one count was recorded for this clone. The chain carries TRBV29-1 and TRBJ1-1; D unresolved. Per the germline V gene, CDR1 is SQVTM and CDR2 is ANQGSEA. The V and J ends lost 1 base and 4 bases respectively, with 10 bases between them. CDR3 length: 13 amino acids. CDR3 residues: CSVEALIFTEAFF. CDR3 in DNA: TGCAGCGTTGAAGCGTTAATATTCACTGAAGCTTTCTTT.

The chain is built from TRBV6-5 and TRBJ1-2; D ambiguous. The germline V and J ends were trimmed by 0 bases and 7 bases, with 12 bases remaining between them. Germline CDR1 is MNHEY and CDR2 is SVGAGI. CDR3 length: 14 residues. The CDR3 DNA reads as TGTGCCAGCAGTTACTCCCGCGGGCGAGGTGGCTACACCTTC. It is translated as CASSYSRGRGGYTF.

The chain has TRBV5-1 and TRBJ1-1, with D uncertain. The CDR3 is 14 amino acids. V was cut by 9 bases and J by 2 bases, with 17 bases left in between. Germline values: CDR1 SGHRS, CDR2 YFSETQ. DNA for the CDR3: TGCGCCATTCCGCAGGCGCGGGCAAACACTGAAGCTTTCTTT. Amino acids: CAIPQARANTEAFF. The full variable domain, completed using reference TRBV5-1 and TRBJ1-1, is KAGVTQTPRYLIKTRGQQVTLSCSPISGHRSVSWYQQTPGQGLQFLFEYFSETQRNKGNFPGRFSGRQFSNSRSEMNVSTLELGDSALYLCAIPQARANTEAFFGQGTRLTVV.

This clone was observed once. The rearrangement links TRBV27 to TRBJ1-2; D might be TRBD1 (5 bases). Trimming removed 5 bases at V and 6 bases at J, with 16 bases between. The CDR3 covers 14 residues. The germline V gene encodes CDR1 MNHEY and CDR2 SMNVEV (reference sequence). Here the CDR3 DNA reads TGTGCCAGCAGTCCACGGACGGGGGGGAATGGCTACACCTTC. Its protein product is CASSPRTGGNGYTF.